Listed below are T cell receptor beta chains from one sample, sequenced in a study of blood T cell repertoires in COVID-19. The repertoire was sequenced with immunoSEQ multiplex PCR; TCRdb's copy has only in-frame clones and lacks some. The data contain about 210,000 clones, over 70% of them seen just once; the ten biggest clones take up 2.5% to 3%. Sequenced input: peripheral blood. The source of these receptors is a man aged 50-59 years with active or convalescent COVID-19. Both conserved end residues are part of each CDR3. The D gene is left open where the match is weak. Not every row has a clone size; where given, it reads once, few, many or a size class.

V,size,D,J,DNA,CDR3
TRBV19,-,-,TRBJ2-7,TGTGCCAGTAGTGTTGCAGGGTCCCGAAAGCAGTACTTC,CASSVAGSRKQYF
TRBV5-1,once,-,TRBJ2-7,TGCGCCAGCAGCTCGGAACAGGTGTCCTACGAGCAGTACTTC,CASSSEQVSYEQYF
TRBV30,-,-,TRBJ2-7,TGTGCCTGGAGTCCTTACAGGTACGAGCAGTACTTC,CAWSPYRYEQYF
TRBV27,-,TRBD1,TRBJ1-2,TGTGCCAGCAGTCCCGGGACAGCTTACTATGGCTACACCTTC,CASSPGTAYYGYTF
TRBV30,-,-,TRBJ1-1,TGTGCCTGGAGCTTAAGACGGGTGGCTGAAGCTTTCTTT,CAWSLRRVAEAFF
TRBV18,many,TRBD1,TRBJ2-2,TGTGCCAGCTCAGCCCCGGGACAGGGAACCGGGGAGCTGTTTTTT,CASSAPGQGTGELFF
TRBV5-4,-,-,TRBJ1-1,TGTGCCAGCAGACTCAGGGAAATGAACACTGAAGCTTTCTTT,CASRLREMNTEAFF
TRBV9,-,-,TRBJ1-1,TGTGCCAGCAGCGAGGAGACAGGAGCCTACACTGAAGCTTTCTTT,CASSEETGAYTEAFF
TRBV13,-,TRBD1,TRBJ1-1,TGTGCCAGCAGCTTCGGGGGGACAGGGGGCAGCACTGAAGCTTTCTTT,CASSFGGTGGSTEAFF
TRBV6-5,once,-,TRBJ1-1,TGTGCCAGCAGTTACTCGGGGGGGAGCACTGAAGCTTTCTTT,CASSYSGGSTEAFF
TRBV11-2,-,TRBD2,TRBJ2-3,TGTGCCAGCAGCTTGGGTGTGGGACTAGCGGGGGAAGATACGCAGTATTTT,CASSLGVGLAGEDTQYF
TRBV24-1,-,-,TRBJ2-1,TGTGCCACCAGTGATTTTCGCGGGTACAATGAGCAGTTCTTC,CATSDFRGYNEQFF
TRBV6-6,-,TRBD2,TRBJ2-1,TGTGCCACTTTAGCGGGGGGGCTCAATGAGCAGTTCTTC,CATLAGGLNEQFF
TRBV27,-,-,TRBJ2-3,TGTGCCAGCAGCCAGTTTCCTGCGGACTTTACAGATACGCAGTATTTT,CASSQFPADFTDTQYF
TRBV19,-,TRBD1,TRBJ2-2,TGTGCCAGTAGTAGATTCGGGACAGGGTCGAACACCGGGGAGCTGTTTTTT,CASSRFGTGSNTGELFF
TRBV11-2,-,TRBD2,TRBJ2-1,TGTGCCAGCAGCTTTCTAGCGGGAGTTAAGAATGAGCAGTTCTTC,CASSFLAGVKNEQFF
TRBV24-1,-,-,TRBJ2-5,TGTGCCACCAGTGAACCCTCCCGGGAGACCCAGTACTTC,CATSEPSRETQYF
TRBV30,-,-,TRBJ1-5,TGTGCCTGGAGTGTAAACCGACAGGATAATCGGCCCCAGCATTTT,CAWSVNRQDNRPQHF
TRBV19,-,-,TRBJ2-7,TGTGCCAGTAGTGTGGAGGGGGCTTACGAGCAGTACTTC,CASSVEGAYEQYF
TRBV3-1/TRBV3-2,-,-,TRBJ2-3,TGTGCCAGCAGCCAAGACCAGGGTTATAGCACAGATACGCAGTATTTT,CASSQDQGYSTDTQYF
TRBV11-3,-,TRBD2,TRBJ2-3,TGTGCCAGCAGCTTATTTGGAGCGGGAGGATTAATTAACGCAGATACGCAGTATTTT,CASSLFGAGGLINADTQYF
TRBV5-1,-,-,TRBJ1-2,TGCGCCAGCAGCTTAGGGGAGGGCCCTTCCTATGGCTACACCTTC,CASSLGEGPSYGYTF
TRBV12-3/TRBV12-4,-,-,TRBJ1-5,TGTGCCAGCAGTTTACTTAGGGGTCAGCCCCAGCATTTT,CASSLLRGQPQHF
TRBV9,few,-,TRBJ2-2,TGTGCCAGCAGCTCCTTCCCTGTATCCAACACCGGGGAGCTGTTTTTT,CASSSFPVSNTGELFF
TRBV11-3,-,-,TRBJ1-1,TGTGCCAGCAGCTCCCATCGACAGGCTGAAGCTTTCTTT,CASSSHRQAEAFF
TRBV7-8,-,TRBD2,TRBJ2-1,TGTGCCAGCAGCTTAGAGGGACTAGCGGGATACAATGAGCAGTTCTTC,CASSLEGLAGYNEQFF
TRBV29-1,-,-,TRBJ1-2,TGCAGCGTCGCCCGGGACCCCTGGCGGGGCTATGGCTACACCTTC,CSVARDPWRGYGYTF
TRBV7-2,-,-,TRBJ1-3,TGTGCCAGCAGCTTATCCGGGACACTACTGTACTCTGGAAACACCATATATTTT,CASSLSGTLLYSGNTIYF
TRBV11-3,-,-,TRBJ2-3,TGTGCCAGCAGCTTACGGCAGGGCGGGGGCCTCGGCATGGATACGCAGTATTTT,CASSLRQGGGLGMDTQYF
TRBV25-1,-,-,TRBJ1-3,TGTGCCAGCAGTGTATCGGGTTCAGGAAACACCATATATTTT,CASSVSGSGNTIYF
TRBV5-8,-,-,TRBJ2-5,TGTGCCAGCAGCTCACTCAAGACCCAGTACTTC,CASSSLKTQYF